This entry lists 15 T cell receptor beta chains sequenced from one sample in a study of CD8 T cells in Susac syndrome. Random-hexamer reverse transcription was applied to about 0.45 to 1 ug RNA. Each CDR3 protein gets one entry after TCRdb re-called the immunoSEQ multiplex PCR reads with MiXCR. The sample includes almost 450,000 distinct CDR3 sequences, approximately 85% of them seen just once. Sequencing was carried out using CD8+ T cells from PBMCs. The receptors stem from a human donor with multiple sclerosis.

The chain combines TRBV7-9 with TRBJ2-7, with D uncertain. Germline values: CDR1 SEHNR, CDR2 FQNEAQ (reference sequence). V shed 4 bases and J shed 1 base, with 20 bases lying between them. This CDR3 has 17 amino acids. CDR3 loop: CASSSTEPGRLSYEQYF. CDR3 DNA sequence: TGTGCCAGCAGCTCCACCGAACCGGGTCGGCTTTCCTACGAGCAGTACTTC. Based on the CDR3 plus reference TRBV7-9 and TRBJ2-7, the full variable domain is DTGVSQNPRHKITKRGQNVTFRCDPISEHNRLYWYRQTLGQGPEFLTYFQNEAQLEKSRLLSDRFSAERPKGSFSTLEIQRTEQGDSAMYLCASSSTEPGRLSYEQYFGPGTRLTVT.

This clonotype was detected only a few times. V is TRBV7-9 and J is TRBJ2-1; D is unclear. Trimming shortened V by 5 bases and J by 5 bases, and 7 bases separated the two germline ends. The length of the CDR3 is 12 residues. Germline CDR1 is SEHNR and CDR2 is FQNEAQ (reference sequence). CDR3 nucleotides: TGTGCCAGCAGCCTGTACAACAATGAGCAGTTCTTC. It is translated as CASSLYNNEQFF.

The chain employs TRBV29-1 and TRBJ1-1; D is ambiguous. Trimming stripped 4 bases from V and 5 bases from J, with 8 bases between. The CDR3 contains 11 residues. Germline V gene sequence: CDR1 SQVTM, CDR2 ANQGSEA. The CDR3 nucleotides read TGCAGCGTTGTTTGGGGAACTGAAGCTTTCTTT. This encodes CSVVWGTEAFF.

The sample holds one count of this clonotype. V gene TRBV7-9 combines with J gene TRBJ2-7, with 7 bases lining up with TRBD2. The CDR3 runs 16 residues. V shed 5 bases and J 0 bases; nucleotides not matched to a gene: 10. Germline CDR1 and CDR2: SEHNR and FQNEAQ (reference sequence). The chain's CDR3 is CASSPRWGGSSYEQYF. The CDR3 nucleotides are TGTGCCAGCAGCCCCCGATGGGGGGGGAGCTCCTACGAGCAGTACTTC.

J is TRBJ1-4 and V is TRBV3-1, with D maybe TRBD1 (5 bases). The germline V and J ends were trimmed by 2 bases and 7 bases, with 17 bases remaining between them. Germline V gives CDR1 LGHDT, CDR2 YNNKEL (reference sequence). The CDR3 is 16 amino acids. The CDR3 DNA follows: TGTGCCAGCAGCCAACGGACGACAGCCGCCTCTGAAAAACTGTTTTTT. It translates to CASSQRTTAASEKLFF.

The chain carries TRBV6-1 and TRBJ1-3; no clear D. There are 15 residues in the CDR3. V lost 1 base and J lost 0, with 7 bases in between. CDR1 is MNHNS and CDR2 is SASEGT in the germline V gene. CDR3 residues: CASSEVGLSGNTIYF. The CDR3 nucleotides read TGTGCCAGCAGTGAAGTAGGGCTCTCTGGAAACACCATATATTTT.

This clonotype occurred once. The chain joins TRBV29-1 to TRBJ1-2; no clear D. The CDR3 covers 11 residues. Trimming stripped 6 bases from V and 3 bases from J, with 8 bases between. Germline V gives CDR1 SQVTM, CDR2 ANQGSEA. The CDR3 sequence is CSVADDYGYTF. CDR3 nucleotide sequence: TGCAGCGTCGCCGACGACTATGGCTACACCTTC.

CDR3 in amino acids: CASSSTGEGNSNQPQHF. The CDR3 bases are TGTGCCAGCAGCTCGACAGGGGAAGGGAACAGCAATCAGCCCCAGCATTTT. The chain carries TRBV7-9 and TRBJ1-5, with TRBD1 matching 8 bases. Germline CDR1 and CDR2: SEHNR and FQNEAQ (reference sequence). CDR3 length equals 17 residues. V lost 4 bases and J lost 1; bases outside the gene matches: 9.

V and J are TRBV14 and TRBJ1-1; 7 positions match TRBD1. Germline CDR1 SGHDN, CDR2 FVKESK. V gave up 1 base and J gave up 1 base; unmatched junction bases: 9. CDR3 size: 17 residues. The CDR3 coding sequence is TGTGCCAGCAGCCAAGTTGGAGGGGGCGCCGGGAACACTGAAGCTTTCTTT. Amino acids: CASSQVGGGAGNTEAFF.

The chain is built from TRBV6-5 and TRBJ1-2, with a tentative D call TRBD1 (6 bases). The germline gives CDR1 MNHEY, CDR2 SVGAGI. V lost 3 bases to trimming and J lost 0 bases, with 11 bases between them. The CDR3 consists of 15 residues. The CDR3 reads CASSYWQGTNYGYTF. For the CDR3, the DNA is TGTGCCAGCAGTTATTGGCAGGGGACTAACTATGGCTACACCTTC.

Here the CDR3 DNA reads TGTGCCAGCAGCTTGGGAACAGGGGGCTCCAATGAAAAACTGTTTTTT. This sequence encodes CASSLGTGGSNEKLFF. The chain couples TRBV5-8 to TRBJ1-4, with 9 bases lining up with TRBD1. The CDR3 loop spans 16 amino acids. CDR1 is SGHTS, CDR2 YDEGEE, per germline. After removal of 0 bases from V and 5 bases from J, the junction contained 5 bases not matched to a gene.

This clonotype was counted only a few times. The V and J genes are TRBV6-5 and TRBJ2-7; 9 positions agree with TRBD1. Trimming at V came to 6 bases and at J to 2 bases, leaving 5 bases not matched to a gene. In germline, CDR1 is MNHEY, CDR2 SVGAGI. CDR3 length: 14 residues. CDR3 sequence (DNA): TGTGCCAGCAGCTCCGACAGGGGGGCCTACGAGCAGTACTTC. Protein product: CASSSDRGAYEQYF.

The gene calls are TRBV6-2 or TRBV6-3 and TRBJ1-5; the D is unclear. V lost 1 base and J 4 bases, leaving 8 bases between the germline ends. CDR3 size: 14 residues. The germline V gene has CDR1 MNHEY and CDR2 SVGEGT. The CDR3 loop reads CASSYWSVNQPQHF. CDR3 bases: TGTGCCAGCAGTTACTGGTCAGTGAATCAGCCCCAGCATTTT.

This rearrangement joins TRBV5-4 to TRBJ2-1, with 13 bases matching TRBD2. Looked up from germline, CDR1 is SGHNT and CDR2 is YYREEE (reference sequence). This CDR3 region has 18 residues. Trimming removed 0 bases from V and 3 bases from J; junction bases left unmatched: 6. The CDR3 protein is CASSLGLAGGANYNEQFF. CDR3 nucleotide sequence: TGTGCCAGCAGCTTGGGACTAGCGGGAGGAGCGAACTACAATGAGCAGTTCTTC.

The V gene is TRBV10-1, the J gene TRBJ2-1, with 10 bases lining up with TRBD2. V lost 0 bases, J lost 6 bases, and 11 bases stayed unmatched. Germline V CDR1 and CDR2: WNHNN, SYGVQD (reference sequence). There are 18 residues in the CDR3. The CDR3: CASSESPSGGVWGNEQFF. CDR3 bases: TGCGCCAGCAGTGAGTCGCCTAGCGGGGGTGTCTGGGGCAATGAGCAGTTCTTC.